Below, 3 T cell receptor beta chains from the same sample are listed, as sequenced in a study of T cell clonality in common variable immunodeficiency. Broader study findings: Common variable immunodeficiency TCR beta sequences reportedly had fewer deletions and N-nucleotide insertions.

Their target antigens are unknown. Using immunoSEQ multiplex PCR, the repertoire was profiled, and TCRdb retains in-frame clones only, with some absent. The counts give 25,000 or so clones, none of them seen only once; about 9.1% is held by the top ten. Material: peripheral blood mononuclear cells. The source is a human donor with common variable immunodeficiency.

Ten or more counts support this clone. The read is 3 residues too short to cover the CDR3 end, so that end is filled in from the germline J gene. The genes are TRBV20-1 and TRBJ2-3, with 7 nucleotides matching TRBD2. Germline loops: CDR1 DFQATT, CDR2 SNEGSKA (reference sequence). After removal of 4 bases from V and 1 base from J, the junction contained 8 bases not matched to a gene. The CDR3 runs to 15 residues. The CDR3 DNA, read in part, is TGCAGTGCTACTAAGCGGGGTACGGGCACAGATACG. The encoded protein is CSATKRGTGTDT. The complete CDR3 protein is CSATKRGTGTDTQYF.

Remarks on this clone: The CDR3 end lies 3 residues beyond the end of the read and is filled in from the germline J gene. The chain links TRBV20-1 to TRBJ2-5; 7 bases agree with TRBD2. Trimming cost V 3 bases and J 1 base; bases outside gene matches: 5. Germline lookup yields CDR1 DFQATT and CDR2 SNEGSKA (reference sequence). CDR3 length equals 14 residues. The CDR3 is CSASGGSFQETQYF. Incomplete CDR3 DNA: TGCAGTGCTAGTGGCGGGAGTTTCCAAGAGACC.

This clone was recorded many times. The observed sequence ends 3 residues before the CDR3 terminus, with the missing tail filled in from the germline J gene. The chain carries TRBV7-6 and TRBJ2-7; 8 nucleotides align to TRBD1. The CDR3 covers 15 residues. V trimming: 3 bases; J trimming: 2 bases; junction bases outside the gene matches: 6. Germline V gene lookup returns CDR1 SGHVS and CDR2 FNYEAQ. The sequenced part of the CDR3 DNA is TGTGCCAGCAGCTTCGGGACAGGACTAACCTACGAG. As protein: CASSFGTGLTYE. The whole CDR3 protein reads CASSFGTGLTYEQYF.